This TCR beta chain was sequenced during a study of CD8 T cells in ankylosing spondylitis. The germline V gene has CDR1 KGHDR and CDR2 SFDVKD. J was trimmed by 7 bases and V by 1 base; bases with no gene match: 10. The CDR3 covers 18 residues. Overall study results and limits: The clones that were linked to disease were reported to be significantly enriched in matched synovial fluid samples from ankylosing spondylitis patients.

At least ten counts were recorded for this clonotype. Its antigen is undetermined. TCRdb used MiXCR to reprocess the 5' RACE reads, holding one entry per CDR3 protein. Of fewer than 250,000 distinct CDR3 sequences listed, roughly a tenth are singletons. Sequenced sample: blood, either unsorted or a sorted T cell fraction (not recorded which). The clonotype originates from a male donor with ankylosing spondylitis or in good health (not recorded which). V is TRBV24-1 and J is TRBJ2-1; 12 bases fit TRBD2. DNA of the CDR3: TGTGCCACCAGTGATTTTAGGCTAGCGGGAGGGAATAGAAATGAGCAGTTCTTC. Translation: CATSDFRLAGGNRNEQFF.